Sequencing of this TCR beta chain was carried out in a study of blood T cell repertoires in COVID-19. Across the whole study: T cells, B-cell-depleted T cells, or PBMCs provided the cDNA or gDNA that served as material.

The CDR3 has 14 residues. Germline V gene data show CDR1 as MNHEY and CDR2 as SMNVEV (reference sequence). V gave up 4 bases and J gave up 7 bases, with 13 bases separating them. The assay was immunoSEQ multiplex PCR, and TCRdb's table has in-frame clones only and misses some. The sample lists 26,000 or so clones, about nine tenths occurring once. This receptor was identified in a human donor in a cohort sampled during active COVID-19. The material sequenced was peripheral blood. J is TRBJ2-2 and V is TRBV27; D might be TRBD1 (6 bases). CDR3 amino acids: CASSSNTGFGELFF. The CDR3 nucleotides read TGTGCCAGCAGTTCCAATACAGGGTTCGGGGAGCTGTTTTTT.